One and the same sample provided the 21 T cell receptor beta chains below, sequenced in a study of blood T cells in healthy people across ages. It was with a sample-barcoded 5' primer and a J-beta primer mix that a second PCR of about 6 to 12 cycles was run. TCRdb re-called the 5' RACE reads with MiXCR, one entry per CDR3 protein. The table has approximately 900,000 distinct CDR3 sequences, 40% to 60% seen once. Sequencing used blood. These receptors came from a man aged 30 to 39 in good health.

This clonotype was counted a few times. CDR3 sequence reads: CSVLWRGDHNEQFF. In DNA form, the CDR3 reads TGCAGCGTTCTCTGGCGGGGGGACCACAATGAGCAGTTCTTC. This sequence joins TRBV29-1 and TRBJ2-1, with 8 nucleotides matching TRBD2. Looked up from germline, CDR1 is SQVTM and CDR2 is ANQGSEA. V shed 5 bases, J shed 5 bases, and the junction held 8 bases outside the gene matches. CDR3 length: 14 residues.

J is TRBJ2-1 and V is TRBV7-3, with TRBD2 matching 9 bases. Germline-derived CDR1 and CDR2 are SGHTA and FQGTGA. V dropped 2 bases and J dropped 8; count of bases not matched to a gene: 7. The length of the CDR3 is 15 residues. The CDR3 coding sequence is TGTGCCAGCAGCTTAGAGGCGGGGGGGTTCTATGAGCAGTTCTTC. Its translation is CASSLEAGGFYEQFF.

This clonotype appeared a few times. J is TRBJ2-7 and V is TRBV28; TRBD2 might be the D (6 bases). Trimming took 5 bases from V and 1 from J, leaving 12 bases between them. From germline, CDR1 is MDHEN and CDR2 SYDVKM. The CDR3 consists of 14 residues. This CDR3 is CASSGLFGSYEQYF. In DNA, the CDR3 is TGTGCCAGCAGTGGACTATTTGGTTCCTACGAGCAGTACTTC.

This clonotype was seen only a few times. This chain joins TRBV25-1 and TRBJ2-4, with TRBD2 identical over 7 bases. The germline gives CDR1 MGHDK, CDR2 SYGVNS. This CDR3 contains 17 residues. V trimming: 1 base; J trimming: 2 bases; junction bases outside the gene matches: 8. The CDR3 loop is CASSESASGGTKNIQYF. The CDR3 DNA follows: TGTGCCAGCAGTGAATCGGCTAGCGGCGGGACCAAAAACATTCAGTACTTC.

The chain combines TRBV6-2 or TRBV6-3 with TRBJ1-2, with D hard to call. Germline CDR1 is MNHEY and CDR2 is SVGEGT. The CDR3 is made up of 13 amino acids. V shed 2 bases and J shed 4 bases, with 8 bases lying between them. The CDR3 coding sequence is TGTGCCAGCAGTTACCAGGTGGCCTATGGCTACACCTTC. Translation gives CASSYQVAYGYTF.

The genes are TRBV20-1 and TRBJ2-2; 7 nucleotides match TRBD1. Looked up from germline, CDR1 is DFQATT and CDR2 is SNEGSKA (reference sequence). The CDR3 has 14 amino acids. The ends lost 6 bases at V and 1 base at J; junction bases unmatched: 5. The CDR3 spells CSAPRTGNTGELFF. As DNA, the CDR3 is TGCAGTGCCCCCCGGACAGGGAACACCGGGGAGCTGTTTTTT.

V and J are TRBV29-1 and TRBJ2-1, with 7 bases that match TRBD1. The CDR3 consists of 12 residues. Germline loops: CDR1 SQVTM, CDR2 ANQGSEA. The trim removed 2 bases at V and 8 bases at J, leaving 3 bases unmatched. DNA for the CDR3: TGCAGCGTTGAACCCGACAGGGATGAGCAGTTCTTC. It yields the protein CSVEPDRDEQFF.

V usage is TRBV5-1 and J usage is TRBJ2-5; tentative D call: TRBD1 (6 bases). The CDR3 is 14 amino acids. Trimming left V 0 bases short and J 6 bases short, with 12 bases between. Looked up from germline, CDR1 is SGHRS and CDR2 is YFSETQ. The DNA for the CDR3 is TGCGCCAGCAGCTTGGGGACAGCTCAACAGACCCAGTACTTC. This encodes CASSLGTAQQTQYF.

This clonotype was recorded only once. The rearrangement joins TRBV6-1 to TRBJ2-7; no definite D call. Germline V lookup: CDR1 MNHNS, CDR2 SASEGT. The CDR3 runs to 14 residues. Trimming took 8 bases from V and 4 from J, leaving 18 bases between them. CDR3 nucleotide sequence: TGTGCCAGCCACCTCGGGCCATCAAGTTACGAGCAGTACTTC. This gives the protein CASHLGPSSYEQYF.

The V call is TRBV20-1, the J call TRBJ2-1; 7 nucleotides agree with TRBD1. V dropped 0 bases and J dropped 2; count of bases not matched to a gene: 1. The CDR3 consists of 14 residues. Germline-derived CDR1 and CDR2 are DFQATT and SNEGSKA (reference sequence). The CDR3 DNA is TGCAGTGCTAGAGACAGGGGGACCTACAATGAGCAGTTCTTC. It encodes CSARDRGTYNEQFF.

For the CDR3, the DNA is TGTGCCAGCAGCCGGATGACAGCTTACGAGCAGTACTTC. This codes for CASSRMTAYEQYF. The rearrangement uses TRBV7-2 and TRBJ2-5, with D possibly being TRBD1 (5 bases). With the DNA end fitting TRBJ2-7 better, the J assignment may be wrong. The CDR3 runs 13 residues. CDR1 is SGHTA, CDR2 FQGNSA, per germline.

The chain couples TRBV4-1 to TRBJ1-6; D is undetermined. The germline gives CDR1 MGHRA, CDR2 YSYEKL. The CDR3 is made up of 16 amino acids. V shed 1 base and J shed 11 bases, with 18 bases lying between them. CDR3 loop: CASSQAEGSTSAPLHF. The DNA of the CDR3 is TGCGCCAGCAGCCAAGCGGAGGGTTCGACCTCGGCACCCCTCCACTTT.

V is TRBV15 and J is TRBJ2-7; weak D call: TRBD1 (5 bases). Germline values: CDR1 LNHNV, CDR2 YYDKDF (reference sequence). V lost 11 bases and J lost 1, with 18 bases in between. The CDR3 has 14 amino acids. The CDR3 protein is CAAKGQVLSYEQYF. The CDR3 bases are TGTGCCGCTAAGGGGCAGGTATTATCCTACGAGCAGTACTTC.

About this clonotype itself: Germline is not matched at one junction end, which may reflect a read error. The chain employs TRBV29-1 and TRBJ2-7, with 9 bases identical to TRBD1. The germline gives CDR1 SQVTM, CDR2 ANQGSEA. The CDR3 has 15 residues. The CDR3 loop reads CSLARGTGYAYERYF. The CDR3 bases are TGCAGCCTTGCCCGAGGGACAGGGTACGCCTACGAGCGGTACTTC.

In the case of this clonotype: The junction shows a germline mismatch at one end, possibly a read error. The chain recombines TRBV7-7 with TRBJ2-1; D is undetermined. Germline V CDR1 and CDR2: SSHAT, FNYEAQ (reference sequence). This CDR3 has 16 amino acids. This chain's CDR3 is CASSPLEVGSYNEQFF. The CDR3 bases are TGTGCTAGCAGCCCTCTCGAGGTGGGATCCTACAATGAGCAGTTCTTC.

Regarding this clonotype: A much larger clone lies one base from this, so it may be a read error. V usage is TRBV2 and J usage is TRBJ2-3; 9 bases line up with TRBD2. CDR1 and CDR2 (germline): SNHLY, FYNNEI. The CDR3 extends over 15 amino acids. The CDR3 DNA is TGTACCAGCAGTGAAAGGCGGGGGGGGTTAGATACGCAGTATTTT. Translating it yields CTSSERRGGLDTQYF.

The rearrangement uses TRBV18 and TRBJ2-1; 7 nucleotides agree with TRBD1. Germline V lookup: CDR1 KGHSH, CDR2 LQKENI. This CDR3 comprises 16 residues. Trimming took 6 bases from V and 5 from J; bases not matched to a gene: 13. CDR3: CASSQSRQGGDNEQFF. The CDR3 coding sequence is TGTGCCAGCTCGCAGAGCCGACAGGGCGGAGACAATGAGCAGTTCTTC.

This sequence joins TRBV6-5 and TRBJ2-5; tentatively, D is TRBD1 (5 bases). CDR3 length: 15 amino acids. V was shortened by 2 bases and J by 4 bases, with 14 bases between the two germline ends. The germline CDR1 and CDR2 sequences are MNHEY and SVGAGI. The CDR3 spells CASSYGAVGIETQYF. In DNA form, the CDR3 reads TGTGCCAGCAGTTACGGGGCAGTGGGAATAGAGACCCAGTACTTC.

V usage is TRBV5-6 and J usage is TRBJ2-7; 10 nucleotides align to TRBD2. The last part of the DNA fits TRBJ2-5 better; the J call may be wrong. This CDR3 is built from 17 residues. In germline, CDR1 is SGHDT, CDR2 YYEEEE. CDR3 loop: CASSLTRGLAGEETQYF. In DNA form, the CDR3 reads TGTGCCAGCAGCTTGACCAGAGGGCTAGCGGGGGAGGAGACCCAGTACTTC.

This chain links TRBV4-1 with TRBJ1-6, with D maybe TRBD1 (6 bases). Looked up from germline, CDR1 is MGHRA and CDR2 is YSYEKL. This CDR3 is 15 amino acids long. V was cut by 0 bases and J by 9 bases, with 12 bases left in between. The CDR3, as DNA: TGCGCCAGCAGCCAAGATCCGGGGGCGAGTTCACCCCTCCACTTT. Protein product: CASSQDPGASSPLHF.

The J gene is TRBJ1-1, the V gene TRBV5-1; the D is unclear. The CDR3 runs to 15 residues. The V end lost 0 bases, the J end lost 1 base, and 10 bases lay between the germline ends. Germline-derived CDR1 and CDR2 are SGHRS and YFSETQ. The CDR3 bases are TGCGCCAGCAGCTTGGAAGGTTTTGGGAACACTGAAGCTTTCTTT. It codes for CASSLEGFGNTEAFF.